This is a list of T cell receptor beta chains from one sample in a study of blood T cell repertoires in COVID-19. This table comes from immunoSEQ multiplex PCR, and its TCRdb copy is limited to in-frame clones, with some not included. The sample yields some 300,000 clones, around 87% seen once. Sequencing input: peripheral blood. The receptor set was obtained from a man aged 70-80 years with acute or convalescent COVID-19. Each CDR3 is given with its conserved first and last residue. Fields, in order: J gene, D gene, clone size, V gene, CDR3 DNA, CDR3 protein. A D gene is named only where the DNA matches it firmly. Part of the rows lack a size; the others show once, few, many or a class for expanded clones.

J: TRBJ1-1
D: TRBD1
size: .
V: TRBV5-4
DNA: TGTGCCAGCAGTAAGGGACAGGACGAGTGGGGTGAAGCTTTCTTT
CDR3: CASSKGQDEWGEAFF

J: TRBJ2-3
D: .
size: once
V: TRBV7-2
DNA: TGTGCCAGCAGCTTAGTGGGCTGGGCAGATACGCAGTATTTT
CDR3: CASSLVGWADTQYF

J: TRBJ1-2
D: .
size: .
V: TRBV3-1/TRBV3-2
DNA: TGTGCCAGCAGCCAAGCGACGGGTGCTAACTATGGCTACACCTTC
CDR3: CASSQATGANYGYTF

J: TRBJ2-2
D: TRBD2
size: .
V: TRBV27
DNA: TGTGCCACCCCATTCGCCTCGACTAGCGATACCGGGGAGCTGTTTTTT
CDR3: CATPFASTSDTGELFF

J: TRBJ1-6
D: TRBD1
size: once
V: TRBV5-1
DNA: TGCGCCAGCAGCTTGGGACAGGGTCACAATTCACCCCTCCACTTT
CDR3: CASSLGQGHNSPLHF

J: TRBJ1-5
D: .
size: .
V: TRBV6-6
DNA: TGTGCCAGCAGTTACATGGAGAGCAATCAGCCCCAGCATTTT
CDR3: CASSYMESNQPQHF

J: TRBJ2-3
D: .
size: .
V: TRBV7-9
DNA: TGTGCCAGCAGCTCTAACACAGATACGCAGTATTTT
CDR3: CASSSNTDTQYF

J: TRBJ1-2
D: .
size: .
V: TRBV7-2
DNA: TGTGCCAGCAGCTCAGACAGGAGGAGGGGCTACACCTTC
CDR3: CASSSDRRRGYTF

J: TRBJ1-1
D: .
size: few
V: TRBV3-1/TRBV3-2
DNA: TGTGCCAGCAGAACCGGGACAATTGAAGCTTTCTTT
CDR3: CASRTGTIEAFF

J: TRBJ2-7
D: .
size: .
V: TRBV10-3
DNA: TGTGCCATCAGTGAGTCTGCAGGCTACGAGCAGTACTTC
CDR3: CAISESAGYEQYF

J: TRBJ1-5
D: .
size: .
V: TRBV6-5
DNA: TGTGCCAGCAGTCCAGTTATTACAGTGGGTCAGCCCCAGCATTTT
CDR3: CASSPVITVGQPQHF

J: TRBJ2-5
D: TRBD2
size: .
V: TRBV7-2
DNA: TGTGCCAGCAGCTTTGTAGCGGGAGGCCAAGAGACCCAGTACTTC
CDR3: CASSFVAGGQETQYF

J: TRBJ2-1
D: TRBD1
size: .
V: TRBV4-3
DNA: TGCGCCAGCAGCCAAGATCAGGGGGTGTACAATGAGCAGTTCTTC
CDR3: CASSQDQGVYNEQFF

J: TRBJ2-1
D: TRBD1
size: .
V: TRBV28
DNA: TGTGCCAGCAGCCCGCCCGACGGGACAGGTCTGAATGAGCAGTTCTTC
CDR3: CASSPPDGTGLNEQFF

J: TRBJ2-7
D: TRBD1
size: .
V: TRBV28
DNA: TGTGCCAGCAGTTACCCCCGACAGGGGCCGGGGTACTTC
CDR3: CASSYPRQGPGYF

J: TRBJ2-7
D: TRBD1
size: few
V: TRBV6-5
DNA: TGTGCCAGCCGCTTAGGGACAGACTACGAGCAGTACTTC
CDR3: CASRLGTDYEQYF

J: TRBJ2-7
D: .
size: .
V: TRBV7-9
DNA: TGTGCCAGCAGCTTGACTTCTAGCCCCCGGGACGAGCAGTACTTC
CDR3: CASSLTSSPRDEQYF

J: TRBJ2-5
D: TRBD1
size: once
V: TRBV5-4
DNA: TGTGCCAGCAGCCCAACAGGGGGCGGCGAGACCCAGTACTTC
CDR3: CASSPTGGGETQYF

J: TRBJ2-5
D: .
size: .
V: TRBV18
DNA: TGTGCCAGCTCACCACGACGCTCGGGTATGGCCCAGTACTTC
CDR3: CASSPRRSGMAQYF

J: TRBJ1-2
D: .
size: .
V: TRBV6-5
DNA: TGTGCCAGCAGCTTCGGGGAGTCCGTTGACTATGGCTACACCTTC
CDR3: CASSFGESVDYGYTF

J: TRBJ2-5
D: TRBD1
size: .
V: TRBV7-2
DNA: TGTGCCAGCAGCTTACCGACAGGGACCACAGAGACCCAGTACTTC
CDR3: CASSLPTGTTETQYF

J: TRBJ1-1
D: .
size: .
V: TRBV9
DNA: TGTGCCAGCAGCGTAGCTCTGAACACTGAAGCTTTCTTT
CDR3: CASSVALNTEAFF

J: TRBJ1-2
D: .
size: few
V: TRBV4-2
DNA: TGTGCCAGCAGTTACGAGGCGGTCTATGGCTACACCTTC
CDR3: CASSYEAVYGYTF

J: TRBJ2-7
D: .
size: .
V: TRBV5-1
DNA: TGCGCCAGCAGCACACAGGGTTCGGGGGAGCAGTACTTC
CDR3: CASSTQGSGEQYF

J: TRBJ2-7
D: .
size: few
V: TRBV27
DNA: TGTGCCAGCAGTCCCGGGACACCGTACGAGCAGTACTTC
CDR3: CASSPGTPYEQYF

J: TRBJ2-7
D: TRBD2
size: .
V: TRBV5-1
DNA: TGCGCCAGCAGCTTGCGGGAGGGCCGAAGGTACGAGCAGTACTTC
CDR3: CASSLREGRRYEQYF

J: TRBJ1-6
D: TRBD1
size: .
V: TRBV5-1
DNA: TGCGCCAGCAGCCTACGACAGGGTTGGAATTCACCCCTCCACTTT
CDR3: CASSLRQGWNSPLHF

J: TRBJ1-5
D: .
size: .
V: TRBV28
DNA: TGTGCCAGCAGTTTACCAGTTCTGCCCCAGCATTTT
CDR3: CASSLPVLPQHF

J: TRBJ1-6
D: .
size: .
V: TRBV10-3
DNA: TGTGCCATCAGTGTCGGGGGGATGCGGAATTCACCCCTCCACTTT
CDR3: CAISVGGMRNSPLHF

J: TRBJ1-6
D: .
size: few
V: TRBV27
DNA: TGTGCCAGCAGTTTATCTTACCCAAACCCCTCGGTAGGGGCGGCACCCCTCCACTTT
CDR3: CASSLSYPNPSVGAAPLHF

J: TRBJ2-1
D: TRBD1
size: .
V: TRBV5-1
DNA: TGCGCCAGCAGCGAGAACCCCACAGGGGGCTATGAGCAGTTCTTC
CDR3: CASSENPTGGYEQFF

J: TRBJ1-2
D: .
size: .
V: TRBV4-3
DNA: TGCGCCAGCAGCCAAGATACAGGGATCTATGGCTACACCTTC
CDR3: CASSQDTGIYGYTF

J: TRBJ2-7
D: .
size: .
V: TRBV7-6
DNA: TGTGCCAGCAGCTCGCCACCCACTGGCTCCTACGAGCAGTACTTC
CDR3: CASSSPPTGSYEQYF

J: TRBJ2-6
D: .
size: .
V: TRBV4-3
DNA: TGCGCCAGCAGCCAAGACACTGGGGCCAACGTCCTGACTTTC
CDR3: CASSQDTGANVLTF

J: TRBJ2-3
D: TRBD2
size: .
V: TRBV6-2/TRBV6-3
DNA: TGTGCCAGCAGTTACGTAGCGGGGGGGCCCCCGCAGTATTTT
CDR3: CASSYVAGGPPQYF

J: TRBJ2-7
D: .
size: .
V: TRBV6-5
DNA: TGTGCCAGCAACGGACCAGGGGTCCCTTACGAGCAGTACTTC
CDR3: CASNGPGVPYEQYF